The clone carrying this TCR beta chain has a handful of counts. The V and J ends lost 4 bases and 4 bases respectively, with 13 bases between them. The CDR3 extends over 13 amino acids. Germline V lookup: CDR1 GTSNPN, CDR2 SVGIG (reference sequence). The study reverse transcribed the entire isolated RNA, so it sequenced expressed TCRB transcripts. The assay was immunoSEQ multiplex PCR, and TCRdb's table has in-frame clones only and misses some. The profile shows around 200,000 clones, 10% to 15% of them singletons. This entry belongs to a study of beta chain features in type 1 diabetes. Sequenced material: central memory CD4+ T cells from blood. This receptor was taken from a woman under 30 in good health. J is TRBJ1-2 and V is TRBV30; a possible D gene is TRBD1 (5 bases). The CDR3 sequence is CAWTRDRPYGYTF. Written as DNA, the CDR3 is TGTGCCTGGACCCGCGACAGACCCTATGGCTACACCTTC.